This TCR beta chain was sequenced during a study of blood T cell repertoires in COVID-19. Overall study context: Donors of Cohort 3 who recovered were those that had two negative PCRs, clearance, or symptom resolution. T cells, B-cell-depleted T cells, or PBMCs provided the cDNA or gDNA that served as material.

There are 14 residues in the CDR3. V was shortened by 6 bases and J by 3 bases, with 12 bases between the two germline ends. Germline assignment: CDR1 MGHDK and CDR2 SYGVNS. Sequencing used immunoSEQ multiplex PCR; TCRdb keeps in-frame clones, though not all of them. The data hold about 210,000 clones, with around 90% observed a single time. This TCR was recovered from a man aged 25-45 years in a cohort exposed to, infected with or recovered from COVID-19 (not recorded which). V gene TRBV25-1 combines with J gene TRBJ1-3; D is possibly TRBD1 (5 bases). Sequencing was done on a sample of PBMCs or T cells enriched from blood (not recorded which). This CDR3 is CASRGTFFGNTIYF. The DNA for the CDR3 is TGTGCCAGCAGAGGGACTTTTTTTGGAAACACCATATATTTT.